This T cell receptor (beta chain) was observed in a study of T cells in Graves' hyperthyroidism and ophthalmopathy. This clonotype has at least ten counts. The CDR3 is 13 amino acids. The germline V gene encodes CDR1 DFQATT and CDR2 SNEGSKA (reference sequence). Researchers took RNA transcripts and amplified the TCR beta CDR3 regions from them. A first-round RT-PCR of the TCR CDR3 used the HTBI primer set. MiXCR was run by TCRdb on the multiplex PCR reads, yielding one entry per CDR3 protein. This table has about 330,000 distinct CDR3 sequences, roughly 13% appearing once. The chain employs TRBV20-1 and TRBJ2-5; D is perhaps TRBD1 or TRBD2 (6 bases each). The source is a woman aged 40 to 55 with Graves' ophthalmopathy. The material sequenced was blood. This CDR3 is CSARRGAQETQYF. The DNA of the CDR3 is TGCAGCGCCCGGAGGGGGGCGCAAGAGACCCAGTACTTC.